Listed here are 21 T cell receptor beta chains from one sample, sequenced in a study of patients and donors after allogeneic stem cell transplantation. TCRdb re-derived calls from the RT-PCR reads in MiXCR, one entry per CDR3 protein. The repertoire holds roughly 880,000 distinct CDR3 sequences, about 20% seen once, with 5.5% to 6.5% in the top ten. Input material: blood, either unsorted or a sorted T cell fraction (not recorded which). The receptors derive from a human donor who was either an allogeneic HSCT recipient or a stem cell or donor lymphocyte infusion donor (not recorded which). It is not recorded whose cells these are; they may come from a transplant donor.

This clonotype has only a few counts. DNA for the CDR3: TGCGCCAGCAGCAGAGGAACGCCGAACACAGATACGCAGTATTTT. This gives the protein CASSRGTPNTDTQYF. The V call is TRBV5-1, the J call TRBJ2-3; D unresolved. V was cut by 4 bases and J by 2 bases, with 14 bases left in between. Germline values: CDR1 SGHRS, CDR2 YFSETQ. The CDR3 extends over 15 amino acids.

The gene calls are TRBV12-3 or TRBV12-4 and TRBJ1-1; perhaps TRBD1 as D (5 bases). Trimming cost V 7 bases and J 7 bases, with 16 bases left between them. The CDR3 is 13 residues long. Here the CDR3 reads CASTSAGTNEAFF. In nucleotides, the CDR3 is TGTGCCAGCACCAGCGCCGGGACTAATGAAGCTTTCTTT.

The rearrangement links TRBV27 to TRBJ2-1; 9 bases fit TRBD2. Germline V gene lookup returns CDR1 MNHEY and CDR2 SMNVEV (reference sequence). The CDR3 consists of 16 residues. The V segment lost 3 bases and the J segment 6 bases; nucleotides outside the gene matches: 9. CDR3 residues: CASSFLEAGGVNEQFF. The CDR3 DNA sequence: TGTGCCAGCAGTTTCTTGGAGGCGGGAGGGGTCAATGAGCAGTTCTTC.

The genes are TRBV12-3 or TRBV12-4 and TRBJ1-2, with 8 bases identical to TRBD1. After removal of 1 base from V and 2 bases from J, the junction contained 6 bases not matched to a gene. CDR3 length: 16 residues. CDR3 amino acids: CASSLVQGAGNYGYTF. The DNA for the CDR3 is TGTGCCAGCAGTTTAGTTCAGGGGGCGGGAAACTATGGCTACACCTTC.

This clonotype was found a few times. The chain carries TRBV29-1 and TRBJ1-1; D is unresolved. V lost 6 bases and J 3 bases, leaving 5 bases between the germline ends. The CDR3 spans 10 residues. The germline CDR1 and CDR2 sequences are SQVTM and ANQGSEA. CDR3 amino acids: CSVTDTEAFF. CDR3 in DNA: TGCAGCGTGACGGACACTGAAGCTTTCTTT. The entire variable domain, with the rest obtained from reference TRBV29-1 and TRBJ1-1, is as follows: SAVISQKPSRDICQRGTSLTIQCQVDSQVTMMFWYRQQPGQSLTLIATANQGSEATYESGFVIDKFPISRPNLTFSTLTVSNMSPEDSSIYLCSVTDTEAFFGQGTRLTVV.

The rearrangement links TRBV12-3 or TRBV12-4 to TRBJ1-2; no firm D call. The CDR3 spans 14 residues. The V gene lost 2 bases and the J gene lost 7 bases, with 14 bases spanning the gap. In DNA form, the CDR3 reads TGTGCCAGCAGTTTAAGCCTAGGAGGGCGTGGCTACACCTTC. It encodes CASSLSLGGRGYTF.

This clonotype appeared once. The genes are TRBV15 and TRBJ1-4, with no clear D. CDR1 is LNHNV, CDR2 YYDKDF, per germline (reference sequence). V was cut by 1 base and J by 8 bases, with 5 bases left in between. The CDR3 runs 12 residues. CDR3 region: CATSRVDEKLFF. The CDR3 DNA is TGTGCCACCAGCAGAGTAGACGAAAAACTGTTTTTT.

This clonotype occurred many times. This rearrangement joins TRBV6-5 to TRBJ1-1; D unclear. The CDR3 spans 11 residues. CDR1 is MNHEY, CDR2 SVGAGI, per germline. Trimming shortened V by 6 bases and J by 3 bases, and 5 bases separated the two germline ends. The CDR3 sequence is CASRRDTEAFF. CDR3 in DNA: TGTGCCAGCAGACGGGACACTGAAGCTTTCTTT.

The chain carries TRBV7-3 and TRBJ2-7; D is unclear. V lost 0 bases and J lost 6, with 9 bases in between. The V gene's germline CDR1 is SGHTA and CDR2 FQGTGA. The CDR3 has 13 amino acids. Written as DNA, the CDR3 is TGTGCCAGCAGCTTAACGGTCTCGGGCGAGCAGTACTTC. It specifies CASSLTVSGEQYF.

The genes are TRBV30 and TRBJ1-6, with 11 bases that match TRBD1. Germline CDR1 is GTSNPN and CDR2 is SVGIG (reference sequence). The J segment lost 7 bases and the V segment lost 5 bases, leaving 7 bases of the junction unmatched. The CDR3 runs 15 residues. The CDR3, as DNA: TGTGCCTGGGTTCGGACAGGGGGCCGGAATTCACCCCTCCACTTT. This codes for CAWVRTGGRNSPLHF.

The V and J genes are TRBV20-1 and TRBJ2-3, with D maybe TRBD1 (5 bases). Germline V CDR1 and CDR2: DFQATT, SNEGSKA (reference sequence). This CDR3 contains 13 residues. The germline V and J ends were trimmed by 5 bases and 1 base, with 10 bases remaining between them. The CDR3 spells CSASRAGTDTQYF. Here the CDR3 DNA reads TGCAGTGCTTCCAGGGCCGGCACAGATACGCAGTATTTT.

CDR3 in amino acids: CASSQLPGRRTYEQYF. The CDR3 coding sequence is TGTGCCAGCTCACAGCTCCCGGGACGGAGGACCTACGAGCAGTACTTC. The chain combines TRBV18 with TRBJ2-7, with D perhaps TRBD1 or TRBD2 (5 bases each). With 4 bases removed from V and 2 bases from J, the gap between germline ends came to 18 bases. This CDR3 region has 16 residues. The germline V gene encodes CDR1 KGHSH and CDR2 LQKENI.

The chain joins TRBV7-2 to TRBJ2-7; 9 bases are a match to TRBD1. The CDR3 loop spans 14 amino acids. V gave up 4 bases and J gave up 5 bases; unmatched junction bases: 6. Germline V CDR1 and CDR2: SGHTA, FQGNSA. The CDR3 spells CASSSGQGIHEQYF. The DNA for the CDR3 is TGTGCCAGCAGCTCGGGACAGGGTATCCACGAGCAGTACTTC.

This clonotype was counted only a few times. The chain recombines TRBV29-1 with TRBJ2-7; TRBD1 matches at 7 bases. Trimming took 6 bases from V and 7 from J; bases not matched to a gene: 9. Per the germline V gene, CDR1 is SQVTM and CDR2 is ANQGSEA. The CDR3 spans 12 residues. The CDR3 DNA sequence: TGCAGCGTGGGACAGTCCGATTTAGAGCAGTACTTC. Its translation is CSVGQSDLEQYF.

The chain is built from TRBV20-1 and TRBJ1-5, with 9 bases identical to TRBD1. Looked up from germline, CDR1 is DFQATT and CDR2 is SNEGSKA (reference sequence). The CDR3 has 17 residues. V was clipped by 1 base and J by 7 bases; unmatched bases: 14. In DNA, the CDR3 is TGCAGTGCTAGAGTCCAGGGCCGGGACAGGGCCGACCAGCCCCAGCATTTT. Translation gives CSARVQGRDRADQPQHF.

The V gene is TRBV7-9, the J gene TRBJ2-2, with 7 bases that match TRBD2. The length of the CDR3 is 16 residues. Germline V gene sequence: CDR1 SEHNR, CDR2 FQNEAQ (reference sequence). With 5 bases clipped from V and 0 bases from J, the junction kept 6 bases outside the gene matches. CDR3 nucleotide sequence: TGTGCCAGCAGCGACCTGGGAGGGGCGAACACCGGGGAGCTGTTTTTT. Translated: CASSDLGGANTGELFF. Supplemented by reference TRBV7-9 and TRBJ2-2, the full variable domain reads DTGVSQNPRHKITKRGQNVTFRCDPISEHNRLYWYRQTLGQGPEFLTYFQNEAQLEKSRLLSDRFSAERPKGSFSTLEIQRTEQGDSAMYLCASSDLGGANTGELFFGEGSRLTVL.

This clonotype was detected a few times. The CDR3 loop reads CASSPRPYGDTQYF. In DNA form, the CDR3 reads TGTGCCAGCAGCCCCCGACCCTATGGAGATACGCAGTATTTT. The chain has TRBV14 and TRBJ2-3; no reliable D call. The germline gives CDR1 SGHDN, CDR2 FVKESK. Trimming took 4 bases from V and 5 from J, leaving 13 bases between them. The CDR3 length is 14 residues.

The genes are TRBV4-2 and TRBJ2-5; either TRBD1 or TRBD2 may supply D (5 bases each). The CDR3 contains 13 residues. The germline CDR1 and CDR2 sequences are LGHNA and YNFKEQ. V gave up 4 bases and J gave up 5 bases, with 11 bases separating them. CDR3 region: CASSRDRRETQYF. In nucleotides, the CDR3 is TGTGCCAGCAGCCGGGACCGCCGGGAGACCCAGTACTTC.

The V gene is TRBV4-1, the J gene TRBJ2-7; TRBD1 matches at 10 bases. Germline CDR1 and CDR2: MGHRA and YSYEKL. The CDR3 is made up of 13 amino acids. J was trimmed by 7 bases and V by 3 bases; bases with no gene match: 3. The CDR3 DNA sequence: TGCGCCAGCAGCCAGACAGGGGGCCGGGAGCAGTACTTC. Translating it yields CASSQTGGREQYF.

In this sample, this clonotype turned up a few times. The rearrangement joins TRBV9 to TRBJ1-3; possible D gene TRBD1, 6 bases. Germline CDR1 is SGDLS and CDR2 is YYNGEE. Trimming left V 6 bases short and J 2 bases short, with 12 bases between. This CDR3 region has 14 residues. Written as DNA, the CDR3 is TGTGCCAGCACCAACAGGGATCCTGGAAACACCATATATTTT. It translates to CASTNRDPGNTIYF.

CDR3 bases: TGCGCCAGCAGCAGGGGCAGGACTGGGGCCAACGTCCTGACTTTC. Its translation: CASSRGRTGANVLTF. The genes are TRBV5-1 and TRBJ2-6; weak D call: TRBD1 (5 bases). The CDR3 length is 15 residues. Deletions cut 4 bases from V and 2 bases from J, with 10 bases between. The germline gives CDR1 SGHRS, CDR2 YFSETQ.